A selection of T cell receptor beta chains follows, all from one sample in a study of cytomegalovirus exposure and HLA in healthy donors. Using immunoSEQ multiplex PCR, the repertoire was profiled, and TCRdb retains in-frame clones only, with some absent. This sample has about 70,000 clones, with about 67% found just once. Sequencing used PBMCs. These receptor sequences come from a human donor in good health. CDR3s include the opening cysteine and the closing phenylalanine or tryptophan. D genes are given only for firm matches. Expanded clones get a size class; other rows say once, few or many, or leave the size out.

d_gene: -
abundance: -
v_gene: TRBV19
len: 14
j_gene: TRBJ2-2
CDR3aa: CASGGRANTGELFF
CDR3nt: TGTGCCAGCGGAGGACGGGCGAACACCGGGGAGCTGTTTTTT

d_gene: -
abundance: -
v_gene: TRBV19
len: 15
j_gene: TRBJ2-7
CDR3aa: CASSIGQGPRYEQYF
CDR3nt: TGTGCCAGTAGTATCGGGCAGGGGCCAAGGTACGAGCAGTACTTC

d_gene: -
abundance: few
v_gene: TRBV7-9
len: 11
j_gene: TRBJ1-1
CDR3aa: CASSLNTEAFF
CDR3nt: TGTGCCAGCAGCCTAAACACTGAAGCTTTCTTT

d_gene: TRBD1
abundance: -
v_gene: TRBV4-1
len: 19
j_gene: TRBJ2-1
CDR3aa: CASSQGGGTGPNSYNEQFF
CDR3nt: TGCGCCAGCAGCCAAGGAGGGGGGACAGGGCCCAACTCCTACAATGAGCAGTTCTTC

d_gene: -
abundance: -
v_gene: TRBV2
len: 14
j_gene: TRBJ1-1
CDR3aa: CASRRDTPNTEAFF
CDR3nt: TGTGCCAGCAGACGGGACACCCCGAACACTGAAGCTTTCTTT

d_gene: TRBD1
abundance: -
v_gene: TRBV6-6
len: 15
j_gene: TRBJ2-7
CDR3aa: CASSYQTGLPYEQYF
CDR3nt: TGTGCCAGCAGCTACCAGACAGGGTTACCCTACGAGCAGTACTTC

d_gene: TRBD1
abundance: -
v_gene: TRBV6-1
len: 15
j_gene: TRBJ2-6
CDR3aa: CASSGTGGGANVLTF
CDR3nt: TGTGCCAGCAGTGGGACAGGTGGCGGGGCCAACGTCCTGACTTTC

d_gene: TRBD1
abundance: few
v_gene: TRBV5-1
len: 15
j_gene: TRBJ2-1
CDR3aa: CASSLESGGRNEQFF
CDR3nt: TGCGCCAGCAGCTTGGAATCAGGGGGAAGGAATGAGCAGTTCTTC

d_gene: -
abundance: -
v_gene: TRBV5-1
len: 15
j_gene: TRBJ1-2
CDR3aa: CASSLLGGGNYGYTF
CDR3nt: TGCGCCAGCAGCTTGCTCGGGGGGGGAAACTATGGCTACACCTTC

d_gene: TRBD2
abundance: -
v_gene: TRBV5-1
len: 16
j_gene: TRBJ2-7
CDR3aa: CASSSKTSGSSYEQYF
CDR3nt: TGCGCCAGCAGCTCCAAGACTAGCGGAAGCTCCTACGAGCAGTACTTC

d_gene: -
abundance: -
v_gene: TRBV19
len: 13
j_gene: TRBJ1-5
CDR3aa: CASSIIRGSPQHF
CDR3nt: TGTGCCAGTAGTATAATAAGGGGATCACCCCAGCATTTT

d_gene: TRBD1
abundance: -
v_gene: TRBV7-9
len: 15
j_gene: TRBJ2-7
CDR3aa: CASSLRQGGSYEQYF
CDR3nt: TGTGCCAGCAGCCTGCGACAGGGGGGCTCCTACGAGCAGTACTTC

d_gene: -
abundance: -
v_gene: TRBV9
len: 14
j_gene: TRBJ2-1
CDR3aa: CASTPGGAENEQFF
CDR3nt: TGTGCCAGCACCCCGGGGGGCGCGGAAAATGAGCAGTTCTTC

d_gene: TRBD1
abundance: few
v_gene: TRBV2
len: 15
j_gene: TRBJ1-3
CDR3aa: CASKVLRQGIDTIYF
CDR3nt: TGTGCCAGCAAAGTCCTGAGACAGGGTATCGACACCATATATTTT

d_gene: TRBD2
abundance: once
v_gene: TRBV28
len: 15
j_gene: TRBJ2-1
CDR3aa: CASSPSGAGGDEQFF
CDR3nt: TGTGCCAGCAGTCCCTCGGGAGCGGGAGGGGATGAGCAGTTCTTC

d_gene: TRBD1
abundance: -
v_gene: TRBV18
len: 15
j_gene: TRBJ2-7
CDR3aa: CASSLRTGETYEQYF
CDR3nt: TGTGCCAGCTCGCTCCGGACAGGCGAGACCTACGAGCAGTACTTC

d_gene: TRBD1
abundance: -
v_gene: TRBV7-9
len: 15
j_gene: TRBJ2-2
CDR3aa: CASSPTGGNTGELFF
CDR3nt: TGTGCCAGCAGCCCGACAGGGGGGAACACCGGGGAGCTGTTTTTT

d_gene: -
abundance: -
v_gene: TRBV18
len: 13
j_gene: TRBJ1-5
CDR3aa: CASSPGNNQPQHF
CDR3nt: TGTGCCAGCTCACCAGGCAACAATCAGCCCCAGCATTTT

d_gene: TRBD1
abundance: -
v_gene: TRBV6-6
len: 15
j_gene: TRBJ1-5
CDR3aa: CASSPPTGGSQPQHF
CDR3nt: TGTGCCAGCAGTCCCCCGACAGGGGGCTCTCAGCCCCAGCATTTT

d_gene: -
abundance: once
v_gene: TRBV5-1
len: 15
j_gene: TRBJ1-3
CDR3aa: CASRRTGSSGNTIYF
CDR3nt: TGCGCCAGCAGACGAACCGGGAGCTCTGGAAACACCATATATTTT

d_gene: -
abundance: -
v_gene: TRBV10-3
len: 14
j_gene: TRBJ2-5
CDR3aa: CAISESIRGETQYF
CDR3nt: TGTGCCATCAGTGAGTCGATCCGGGGAGAGACCCAGTACTTC

d_gene: TRBD2
abundance: -
v_gene: TRBV25-1
len: 17
j_gene: TRBJ2-1
CDR3aa: CASSESSGTSFYNEQFF
CDR3nt: TGTGCCAGCAGTGAATCCTCGGGGACTAGTTTCTACAATGAGCAGTTCTTC